This TCR beta chain was found in a study of blood T cell repertoires in COVID-19. About the study: Samples representing acute and convalescent COVID-19 were sourced from the United States, Italy and Spain.

Trimming removed 5 bases from V and 2 bases from J; junction bases left unmatched: 12. This CDR3 contains 16 residues. Looked up from germline, CDR1 is SGHVS and CDR2 is FQNEAQ. Assay used: immunoSEQ multiplex PCR; TCRdb lists only in-frame clones, some missing. The repertoire includes over 50,000 clones, approximately 87% of them detected once, and 5.5% to 8.5% sits in the top ten. This TCR was recovered from a man between 60 and 75 years old with acute or convalescent COVID-19. The sequenced sample consisted of peripheral blood. The genes are TRBV7-8 and TRBJ2-7; the match to TRBD2 covers 7 bases. The CDR3 bases are TGTGCCAGCAGCCTTTCCTCGGGGGGAAGCGCCTACGAGCAGTACTTC. Its translation: CASSLSSGGSAYEQYF.